The present TCR beta chain was sequenced within a study of cytomegalovirus exposure and HLA in healthy donors (dated 2017 in TCRdb). Notes on the research overall: The 700 or so repertoires of the first cohort and the 95 to 150 validation repertoires were produced on the same platform, according to a later analysis. High-throughput TCR immunosequencing, statistical association of individual TCRs with disease status, and machine learning were combined to predict cytomegalovirus infection status. A separate validation cohort of 90 to 150 different subjects was used in addition to the approximately 610-subject first cohort. The aim of the study was to test whether cataloging public T cell receptors could identify signatures of past pathogen exposure. Overall study results and their limits: In a later analysis, TCRs clustered in the first cohort were found to also tend to co-occur in the roughly 130 validation repertoires, with approximately 94% of cluster scores above 0. The authors suggested that the approach could potentially be generalized to other disease states and immunological phenotypes. The study gave a list of more than 150 TCR beta chains associated with cytomegalovirus. The classifier was reported to diagnose cytomegalovirus status with high specificity and sensitivity in both the original cohort and the validation cohort. Most TCR sequences were observed very rarely across donors, whereas some public TCRs were present in many individuals. In vitro tests confirmed that three of the cytomegalovirus-associated TCR beta chains recognize cytomegalovirus antigens. The validation cohort had no HLA typing available for a later analysis, so co-occurrence within that cohort was assessed over all 110 or so repertoires.

Details on this clone: The antigen it recognizes is unknown. No much larger clonotype is one base removed from it; base qualities were not supplied.

Separate from the roughly 650-subject first cohort, the validation cohort of 95 to 150 subjects was the group to which the donors belonged. The receptor library was made with the immunoSEQ multiplex PCR assay. On the authors' methods: A statistical classification framework was developed to diagnose cytomegalovirus status using the catalog of TCR beta chain sequences. The table was pulled from immuneACCESS by TCRdb, which kept in-frame rearrangements only. Such tables lose some clones; where checked, under half of the loss comes from unresolved V genes, and the rest has no known cause. V and J calls plus clone size are reproduced from that table; the DNA served to infer D and trimming. The sample yields about 150,000 clones; 90% to 95% were counted once. The ten largest clones add up to 0.69% of the sample. CDR3 length: 15 amino acids, cysteine to phenylalanine. Only the CDR3 region is kept as DNA, spanning 45 bases read in frame from base 1. V is trimmed back by 0 bases and J by 5 bases, and the junction contains 5 bases that no gene match accounts for. Based on the germline V gene, the CDR1 and CDR2 sequences are MGHRA and YSYEKL.

The chain was built from TRBV4-1 and TRBJ1-2; 8 bases in the junction line up with TRBD1. Sequences were obtained from PBMCs. The clonotype comes from a man between 18 and 29 years old in good health and CMV-seronegative. The CDR3 reads as follows: CASSQDQGAYYGYTF. The sequence in DNA is TGCGCCAGCAGCCAAGATCAGGGGGCTTATTATGGCTACACCTTC.